Listed here are 12 T cell receptor beta chains from one sample, sequenced in a study of identical twins. One entry per CDR3 protein results from TCRdb running MiXCR on the 5' RACE reads. The data show roughly 1.6 million distinct CDR3 sequences, about 32% seen once. The sequenced sample was cord blood. Every receptor here comes from a newborn girl in good health.

The rearrangement uses TRBV20-1 and TRBJ2-1; 12 bases agree with TRBD2. The ends lost 0 bases at V and 3 bases at J; junction bases unmatched: 6. Germline assignment: CDR1 DFQATT and CDR2 SNEGSKA (reference sequence). The CDR3 runs to 17 residues. CDR3 DNA: TGCAGTGCTAGAGATCCCCTAGCGGGGGGGATCTACAATGAGCAGTTCTTC. It translates to CSARDPLAGGIYNEQFF.

In DNA form, the CDR3 reads TGTGCCAGCAGCCAAGACTCCGGACTAGCGGTACTAACCCCAAGCCATGAGCAGTTCTTC. Amino acids: CASSQDSGLAVLTPSHEQFF. The rearrangement uses TRBV3-1 and TRBJ2-1, with TRBD2 matching over 10 bases. Germline V lookup: CDR1 LGHDT, CDR2 YNNKEL (reference sequence). Losses at the gene ends were 0 bases for V and 8 bases for J; bases not matched to a gene: 19. The length of the CDR3 is 20 residues.

The chain has TRBV20-1 and TRBJ2-4, with 10 positions matching TRBD2. The end of the DNA fits TRBJ2-7 better, so the J call may be wrong. Germline CDR1 reads DFQATT; CDR2 reads SNEGSKA (reference sequence). The CDR3 length is 15 residues. The CDR3 region has the DNA TGCAGTGCTAGTCTCAGCGGGAGGGCCAGTTACGAGCAGTACTTC. Amino acid sequence: CSASLSGRASYEQYF.

V and J are TRBV2 and TRBJ1-6; 10 nucleotides agree with TRBD1. With 1 base clipped from V and 7 bases from J, the junction kept 1 base outside the gene matches. In germline, CDR1 is SNHLY, CDR2 FYNNEI. The CDR3 totals 15 residues. CDR3 sequence reads: CASSEEGQGNSPLHF. CDR3 DNA: TGTGCCAGCAGTGAAGAGGGACAGGGGAATTCACCCCTCCACTTT.

This clonotype was counted only a few times. The chain employs TRBV5-1 and TRBJ2-1; 16 positions agree with TRBD2. Germline CDR1 SGHRS, CDR2 YFSETQ. The CDR3 contains 16 residues. V dropped 4 bases and J dropped 7; count of bases not matched to a gene: 5. The CDR3 spells CASSPGLAGGPNEQFF. CDR3 bases: TGCGCCAGCAGCCCGGGACTAGCGGGGGGGCCGAATGAGCAGTTCTTC.

With respect to this clonotype: One base away lies a much larger clone, so this may be a sequencing read error. CDR3 sequence reads: CASSLRREGYGYTF. In nucleotides, the CDR3 is TGTGCCAGCAGCTTAAGACGGGAGGGATATGGCTACACCTTC. This chain joins TRBV7-2 and TRBJ1-2, with no clear D. Germline CDR1 and CDR2: SGHTA and FQGNSA. V dropped 2 bases and J dropped 5 bases, with 12 bases sitting between them. The CDR3 is 14 amino acids. The whole variable domain, filled in from reference TRBV7-2 and TRBJ1-2, reads GAGVSQSPSNKVTEKGKDVELRCDPISGHTALYWYRQSLGQGLEFLIYFQGNSAPDKSGLPSDRFSAERTGGSVSTLTIQRTQQEDSAVYLCASSLRREGYGYTFGSGTRLTVV.

This clonotype appeared a few times. This rearrangement joins TRBV6-2 or TRBV6-3 to TRBJ2-3; perhaps TRBD2 as D (6 bases). CDR1 and CDR2 (germline): MNHEY, SVGEGT. The V gene lost 2 bases and the J gene lost 4 bases, with 16 bases spanning the gap. The CDR3 is 16 residues long. The CDR3 sequence is CASSYRSTRTADTQYF. In nucleotides, the CDR3 is TGTGCCAGCAGTTACCGATCGACTAGAACGGCAGATACGCAGTATTTT.

This clonotype has just a few counts. The chain employs TRBV29-1 and TRBJ1-2; D possibly corresponds to TRBD1 (5 bases). Germline CDR1 SQVTM, CDR2 ANQGSEA. This CDR3 region has 11 residues. V lost 4 bases and J 5 bases, leaving 8 bases between the germline ends. CDR3 nucleotides: TGCAGCGTTGTCCGACAGTATGGCTACACCTTC. This gives the protein CSVVRQYGYTF.

This clonotype was seen only a few times. The chain couples TRBV6-1 to TRBJ1-1, with D perhaps TRBD1 (5 bases). The CDR3 consists of 15 residues. The germline V and J ends were trimmed by 6 bases and 0 bases, with 14 bases remaining between them. The germline CDR1 and CDR2 sequences are MNHNS and SASEGT. Here the CDR3 DNA reads TGTGCCAGCAGCCAAGCCCCGACAGTGAACACTGAAGCTTTCTTT. Residues: CASSQAPTVNTEAFF.

This clonotype was counted between two and nine times. The rearrangement joins TRBV4-1 to TRBJ1-1; D is unresolved. V was shortened by 4 bases and J by 1 base, with 13 bases between the two germline ends. Germline assignment: CDR1 MGHRA and CDR2 YSYEKL. CDR3 length equals 15 residues. CDR3 residues: CASSPTRRTNTEAFF. CDR3 in DNA: TGCGCCAGCAGCCCCACCCGACGGACGAACACTGAAGCTTTCTTT.

This clonotype occurred a few times. The chain is built from TRBV20-1 and TRBJ1-4; D not resolved. Germline V CDR1 and CDR2: DFQATT, SNEGSKA (reference sequence). Trimming pared 0 bases from V and 8 bases from J, leaving 16 bases between. The CDR3 runs to 15 residues. DNA of the CDR3: TGCAGTGCTAGAGACCCGACCCCAATGGCCGAAAAACTGTTTTTT. Its translation: CSARDPTPMAEKLFF.

Comment on this clonotype: A much larger clone differs from this one at a single base, so this may be a read error. V and J are TRBV10-3 and TRBJ2-1; a weak D match, TRBD2 (5 bases). There are 11 residues in the CDR3. CDR1 ENHRY and CDR2 SYGVKD come from the germline V gene. The CDR3 DNA sequence: TGTGCCATCATGGGCAGCGGCCCCCTGTTATTC. Its protein product is CAIMGSGPLLF.